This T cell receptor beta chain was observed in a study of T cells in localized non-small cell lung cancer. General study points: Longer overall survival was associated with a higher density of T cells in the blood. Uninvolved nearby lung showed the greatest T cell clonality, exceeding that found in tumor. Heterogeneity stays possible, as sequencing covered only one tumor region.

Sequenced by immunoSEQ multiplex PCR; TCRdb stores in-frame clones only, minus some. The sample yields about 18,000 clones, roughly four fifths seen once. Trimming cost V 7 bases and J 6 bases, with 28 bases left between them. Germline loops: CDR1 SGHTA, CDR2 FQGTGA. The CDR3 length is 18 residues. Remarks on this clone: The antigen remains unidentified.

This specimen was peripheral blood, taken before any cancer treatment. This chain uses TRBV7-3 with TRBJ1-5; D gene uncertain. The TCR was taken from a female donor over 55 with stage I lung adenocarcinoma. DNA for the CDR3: TGTGCCAGCACCCCCCCAGGCCGTGTTCTTGAGGTGAGTCAGCCCCAGCATTTT. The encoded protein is CASTPPGRVLEVSQPQHF. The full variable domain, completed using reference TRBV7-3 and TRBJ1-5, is GAGVSQTPSNKVTEKGKYVELRCDPISGHTALYWYRQSLGQGPEFLIYFQGTGAADDSGLPNDRFFAVRPEGSVSTLKIQRTERGDSAVYLCASTPPGRVLEVSQPQHFGDGTRLSIL.